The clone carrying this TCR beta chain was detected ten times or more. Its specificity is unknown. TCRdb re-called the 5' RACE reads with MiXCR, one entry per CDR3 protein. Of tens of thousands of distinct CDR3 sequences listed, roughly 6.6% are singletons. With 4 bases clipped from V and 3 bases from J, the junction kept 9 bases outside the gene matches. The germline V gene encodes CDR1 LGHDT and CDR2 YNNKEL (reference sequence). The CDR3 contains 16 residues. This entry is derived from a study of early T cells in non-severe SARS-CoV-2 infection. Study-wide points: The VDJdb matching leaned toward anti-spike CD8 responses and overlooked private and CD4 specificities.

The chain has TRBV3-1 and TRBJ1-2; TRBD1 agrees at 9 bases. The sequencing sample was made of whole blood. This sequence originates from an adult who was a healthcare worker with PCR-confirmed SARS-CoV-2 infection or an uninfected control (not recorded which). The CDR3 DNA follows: TGTGCCAGCAGCCTACTTCTGAGGGACAGGGACTATGGCTACACCTTC. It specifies CASSLLLRDRDYGYTF.